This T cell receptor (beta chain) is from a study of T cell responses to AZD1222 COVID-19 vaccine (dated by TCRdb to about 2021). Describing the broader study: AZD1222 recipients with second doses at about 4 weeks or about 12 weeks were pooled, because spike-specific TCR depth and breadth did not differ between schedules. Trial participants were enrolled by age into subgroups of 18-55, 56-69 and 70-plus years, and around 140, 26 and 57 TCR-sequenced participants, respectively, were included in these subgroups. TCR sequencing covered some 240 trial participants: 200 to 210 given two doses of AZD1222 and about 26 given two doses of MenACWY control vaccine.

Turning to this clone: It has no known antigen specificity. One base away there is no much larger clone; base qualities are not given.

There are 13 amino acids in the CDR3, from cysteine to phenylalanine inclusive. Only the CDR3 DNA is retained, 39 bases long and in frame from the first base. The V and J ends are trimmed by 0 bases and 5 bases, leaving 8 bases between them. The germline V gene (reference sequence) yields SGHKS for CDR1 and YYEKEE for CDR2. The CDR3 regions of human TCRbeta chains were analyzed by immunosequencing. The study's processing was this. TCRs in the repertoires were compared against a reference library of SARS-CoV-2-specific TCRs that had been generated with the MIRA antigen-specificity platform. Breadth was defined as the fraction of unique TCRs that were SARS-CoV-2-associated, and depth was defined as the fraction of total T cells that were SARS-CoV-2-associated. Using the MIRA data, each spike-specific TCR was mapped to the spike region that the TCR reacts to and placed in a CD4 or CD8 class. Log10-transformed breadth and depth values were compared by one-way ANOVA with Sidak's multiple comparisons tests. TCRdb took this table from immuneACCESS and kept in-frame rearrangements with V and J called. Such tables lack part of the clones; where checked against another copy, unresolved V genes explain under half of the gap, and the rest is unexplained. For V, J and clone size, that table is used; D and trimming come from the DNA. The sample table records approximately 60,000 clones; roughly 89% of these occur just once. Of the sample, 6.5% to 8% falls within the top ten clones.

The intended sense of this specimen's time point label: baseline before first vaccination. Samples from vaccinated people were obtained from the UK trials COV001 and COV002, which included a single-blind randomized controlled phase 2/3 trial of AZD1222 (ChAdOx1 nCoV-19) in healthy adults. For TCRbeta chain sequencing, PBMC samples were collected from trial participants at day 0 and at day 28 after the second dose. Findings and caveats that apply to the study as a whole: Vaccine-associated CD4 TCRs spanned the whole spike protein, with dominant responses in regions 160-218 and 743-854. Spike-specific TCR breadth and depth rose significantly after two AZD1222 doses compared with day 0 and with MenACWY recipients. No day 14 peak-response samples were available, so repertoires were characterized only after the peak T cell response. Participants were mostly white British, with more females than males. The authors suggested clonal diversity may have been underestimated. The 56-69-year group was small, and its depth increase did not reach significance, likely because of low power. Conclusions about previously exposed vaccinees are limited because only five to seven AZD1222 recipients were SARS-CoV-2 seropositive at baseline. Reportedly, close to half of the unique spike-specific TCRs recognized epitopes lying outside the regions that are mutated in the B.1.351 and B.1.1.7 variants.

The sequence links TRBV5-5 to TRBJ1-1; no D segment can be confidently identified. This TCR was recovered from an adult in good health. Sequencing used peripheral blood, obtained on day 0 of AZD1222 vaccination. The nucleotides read TGTGCCAGCAGCTTGGGACCGGGAACTGAAGCTTTCTTT. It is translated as CASSLGPGTEAFF.